The clone carrying this T cell receptor beta chain was observed at least ten times. What it binds is not known. This entry comes from a study of CD8 T cells in ankylosing spondylitis. TCRdb analysed the 5' RACE reads with MiXCR anew, one entry per CDR3 protein. The sample lists over 700,000 distinct CDR3 sequences, under 20% seen once, with about a fifth in the top ten. Study-wide results and limits: Ankylosing spondylitis blood appeared to be characterized by a TCR beta motif of under ten highly homologous variants. Researchers report that disease-linked clones proved CD8+ and relatively rare in peripheral blood.

The V gene end was trimmed by 0 bases and the J gene end by 0 bases; junction bases not matched to a gene: 3. The V gene's germline CDR1 is WSHSY and CDR2 SAAADI. The CDR3 has 16 amino acids. The chain carries TRBV10-2 and TRBJ2-3; 7 bases fit TRBD2. This receptor was obtained from a male donor with ankylosing spondylitis. Material for sequencing was blood, either unsorted or a sorted T cell fraction (not recorded which). The CDR3 loop reads CASSESKRGSTDTQYF. CDR3 sequence (DNA): TGCGCCAGCAGTGAGTCTAAGCGGGGAAGCACAGATACGCAGTATTTT.